The 27 T cell receptor beta chains given below trace back to one sample, sequenced in a study of lymphopenia after photon versus proton radiotherapy. This table comes from immunoSEQ multiplex PCR, and its TCRdb copy is limited to in-frame clones, with some not included. Here the sample spans about 29,000 clones, 87% being singletons. The material was peripheral blood, obtained from a patient treated with proton-based radiotherapy. These receptors all come from a woman in her fifties or sixties with cholangiocarcinoma. Some clones in this sample may be carry-over from other donors' samples.

The J gene is TRBJ2-2, the V gene TRBV4-1, with TRBD2 identical over 8 bases. This CDR3 has 15 residues. Germline V gene lookup returns CDR1 MGHRA and CDR2 YSYEKL. The junction had 5 bases not matched to a gene; V was cut back by 3 bases and J by 5 bases. The CDR3 region is CASSQTSVTTGELFF. Here the CDR3 DNA reads TGCGCCAGCAGCCAGACTAGCGTGACTACCGGGGAGCTGTTTTTT.

The chain is built from TRBV18 and TRBJ2-7; possible D gene TRBD1, 6 bases. The V gene lost 2 bases and the J gene lost 2 bases, with 13 bases spanning the gap. This CDR3 comprises 15 residues. Germline V lookup: CDR1 KGHSH, CDR2 LQKENI. CDR3 sequence (DNA): TGTGCCAGCTCACCAACAACAGGGAATCCCTACGAGCAGTACTTC. Encoded protein: CASSPTTGNPYEQYF.

V is TRBV5-1 and J is TRBJ2-3; D possibly corresponds to TRBD2 (5 bases). V lost 2 bases, J lost 5 bases, and 12 bases lay in between. Germline V gene sequence: CDR1 SGHRS, CDR2 YFSETQ. This CDR3 is built from 14 residues. CDR3 sequence reads: CASSFEGIRDTQYF. CDR3 bases: TGCGCCAGCAGCTTTGAGGGTATTCGAGATACGCAGTATTTT. Full variable domain (remainder filled in from reference TRBV5-1 and TRBJ2-3): KAGVTQTPRYLIKTRGQQVTLSCSPISGHRSVSWYQQTPGQGLQFLFEYFSETQRNKGNFPGRFSGRQFSNSRSEMNVSTLELGDSALYLCASSFEGIRDTQYFGPGTRLTVL.

This clone has a handful of counts. The chain carries TRBV19 and TRBJ1-2; 7 nucleotides agree with TRBD1. The CDR3 contains 14 residues. The trim removed 4 bases at V and 3 bases at J, leaving 5 bases unmatched. Germline loops: CDR1 LNHDA, CDR2 SQIVND (reference sequence). CDR3 residues: CASSSWQGDYGYTF. CDR3 sequence (DNA): TGTGCCAGTAGTAGTTGGCAGGGGGACTATGGCTACACCTTC.

As concerns this clone: An end of the junction does not agree with germline; a read error may underlie this. The rearrangement links TRBV20-1 to TRBJ1-2; 9 nucleotides match TRBD1. There are 11 residues in the CDR3. Germline CDR1 DFQATT, CDR2 SNEGSKA (reference sequence). DNA of the CDR3: TGCAGTGCTTGGGACAGGGCGGTCGGGCCCTTC. Encoded protein: CSAWDRAVGPF.

This sequence joins TRBV2 and TRBJ1-1; 7 bases are a match to TRBD1. Germline V gene lookup returns CDR1 SNHLY and CDR2 FYNNEI. Trimming took 9 bases from V and 3 from J; bases not matched to a gene: 7. This CDR3 is built from 13 residues. The CDR3 DNA is TGTGCCAGGACAGGGTTGTCGGACACTGAAGCTTTCTTT. It is translated as CARTGLSDTEAFF.

V and J are TRBV28 and TRBJ2-7; 8 nucleotides line up with TRBD2. The CDR3 length is 16 residues. Germline V gene data show CDR1 as MDHEN and CDR2 as SYDVKM. J lost 1 base, V lost 3 bases, and 8 bases had no gene match. The CDR3 sequence is CASSFALAGLSYEQYF. The CDR3 nucleotides read TGTGCCAGCAGTTTCGCCCTAGCGGGCCTTTCCTACGAGCAGTACTTC.

The rearrangement uses TRBV5-1 and TRBJ2-1; 9 nucleotides agree with TRBD2. CDR3 size: 16 residues. V shed 6 bases and J 0 bases; nucleotides not matched to a gene: 7. Germline values: CDR1 SGHRS, CDR2 YFSETQ. As DNA, the CDR3 is TGCGCCAGCAACGCGGGGGGGTCGAGCTCCTACAATGAGCAGTTCTTC. It is translated as CASNAGGSSSYNEQFF. Based on the CDR3 plus reference TRBV5-1 and TRBJ2-1, the full variable domain is KAGVTQTPRYLIKTRGQQVTLSCSPISGHRSVSWYQQTPGQGLQFLFEYFSETQRNKGNFPGRFSGRQFSNSRSEMNVSTLELGDSALYLCASNAGGSSSYNEQFFGPGTRLTVL.

The chain couples TRBV2 to TRBJ1-5; D might be TRBD1 (6 bases). Germline loops: CDR1 SNHLY, CDR2 FYNNEI. The V gene lost 6 bases and the J gene lost 5 bases, with 8 bases spanning the gap. The CDR3 contains 12 residues. The CDR3: CASRKGDQPQHF. The CDR3 nucleotides read TGTGCCAGCAGGAAGGGGGATCAGCCCCAGCATTTT.

The chain recombines TRBV7-8 with TRBJ2-5; D gene unclear. Trimming took off 3 bases at V and 5 bases at J, with 19 bases between the two ends. The CDR3 consists of 16 residues. Germline V gives CDR1 SGHVS, CDR2 FQNEAQ. CDR3 nucleotides: TGTGCCAGCAGCTTGGTAGATAGGGAAGGTAGTGAGACCCAGTACTTC. It yields the protein CASSLVDREGSETQYF.

The chain joins TRBV6-6 to TRBJ2-6; D unresolved. CDR1 is MNHNY, CDR2 SVGAGI, per germline (reference sequence). The CDR3 totals 16 residues. V lost 0 bases and J lost 2, with 8 bases in between. CDR3 DNA: TGTGCCAGCAGTTACTCGGCCCCTCCTGGGGCCAACGTCCTGACTTTC. It codes for CASSYSAPPGANVLTF.

V gene TRBV7-2 combines with J gene TRBJ1-2, with D possibly being TRBD1 (5 bases). Trimming took 5 bases from V and 4 from J, leaving 14 bases between them. The CDR3 totals 14 residues. Germline V gene sequence: CDR1 SGHTA, CDR2 FQGNSA. The CDR3 nucleotides are TGTGCCAGCAGCCGGGCGGGGCGGATCTATGGCTACACCTTC. This encodes CASSRAGRIYGYTF.

This chain links TRBV7-2 with TRBJ2-7, with 7 bases identical to TRBD1. This CDR3 has 18 amino acids. CDR1 and CDR2 (germline): SGHTA, FQGNSA. J lost 5 bases, V lost 5 bases, and 21 bases had no gene match. The CDR3 reads CASSDPFSREGAVHEQYF. CDR3 nucleotide sequence: TGTGCCAGCAGCGACCCCTTTTCCCGCGAGGGGGCAGTTCACGAGCAGTACTTC.

The chain employs TRBV10-3 and TRBJ1-3; tentatively, D is TRBD1 (5 bases). CDR3 length: 15 residues. V was clipped by 6 bases and J by 4 bases, with 16 bases between them. CDR1 and CDR2 from the germline V gene are ENHRY and SYGVKD. CDR3: CAIRVRAGGGNTIYF. The CDR3 region has the DNA TGTGCCATCAGGGTCAGGGCAGGAGGCGGAAACACCATATATTTT.

The V and J genes are TRBV19 and TRBJ2-1, with 8 bases identical to TRBD2. Trimming took 9 bases from V and 1 from J; bases not matched to a gene: 14. This CDR3 has 17 residues. The germline CDR1 and CDR2 sequences are LNHDA and SQIVND (reference sequence). The CDR3 DNA is TGTGCCAGCAGAGAAAGCCCATCTAGCGGGTCCTACAATGAGCAGTTCTTC. As protein: CASRESPSSGSYNEQFF. Based on the CDR3 plus reference TRBV19 and TRBJ2-1, the full variable domain is DGGITQSPKYLFRKEGQNVTLSCEQNLNHDAMYWYRQDPGQGLRLIYYSQIVNDFQKGDIAEGYSVSREKKESFPLTVTSAQKNPTAFYLCASRESPSSGSYNEQFFGPGTRLTVL.

V gene TRBV2 combines with J gene TRBJ2-5, with 8 bases lining up with TRBD2. The V gene end was trimmed by 7 bases and the J gene end by 3 bases; junction bases not matched to a gene: 13. The CDR3 contains 16 residues. The germline V gene has CDR1 SNHLY and CDR2 FYNNEI. The CDR3 sequence: CASTLGGLAGKETQYF. Here the CDR3 DNA reads TGTGCCAGCACCCTAGGGGGGCTAGCGGGTAAAGAGACCCAGTACTTC.

The chain couples TRBV7-2 to TRBJ2-1; possible D gene TRBD2, 6 bases. CDR3 length: 15 amino acids. Germline CDR1 SGHTA, CDR2 FQGNSA. V was trimmed by 5 bases and J by 0 bases, leaving 11 bases between them. The CDR3 reads CASSGSGSSYNEQFF. Here the CDR3 DNA reads TGTGCCAGCAGCGGTAGCGGAAGCTCCTACAATGAGCAGTTCTTC.

The chain couples TRBV27 to TRBJ1-2, with D perhaps TRBD1 (5 bases). This CDR3 is built from 16 residues. From germline, CDR1 is MNHEY and CDR2 SMNVEV (reference sequence). V lost 2 bases and J lost 5, with 18 bases in between. The chain's CDR3 is CASSLGQRGAWYGYTF. The CDR3 region has the DNA TGTGCCAGCAGTTTAGGGCAGCGAGGGGCGTGGTATGGCTACACCTTC.

V and J are TRBV14 and TRBJ1-1; weak D call: TRBD1 (6 bases). The V end lost 0 bases, the J end lost 0 bases, and 11 bases lay between the germline ends. Per germline, CDR1 SGHDN and CDR2 FVKESK. The CDR3 is 16 amino acids. The CDR3 nucleotides read TGTGCCAGCAGCCAAGATCTAGGACAGTTGAACACTGAAGCTTTCTTT. Translating gives CASSQDLGQLNTEAFF.

This chain joins TRBV11-2 and TRBJ1-1; TRBD1 aligns across 7 bases. Trimming took 5 bases from V and 5 from J; bases not matched to a gene: 14. The CDR3 loop spans 16 amino acids. From germline, CDR1 is SGHAT and CDR2 FQNNGV. The CDR3, as DNA: TGTGCCAGCAGCCTGCAGCCGGGACAGATAGGAACTGAAGCTTTCTTT. As protein: CASSLQPGQIGTEAFF.

The J gene is TRBJ1-2, the V gene TRBV2; the D is unclear. With 3 bases removed from V and 7 bases from J, the gap between germline ends came to 15 bases. Germline lookup yields CDR1 SNHLY and CDR2 FYNNEI. This CDR3 contains 14 residues. For the CDR3, the DNA is TGTGCCAGCAGTGACGCGTTGGCAGTGGGTGGCTACACCTTC. It specifies CASSDALAVGGYTF.

By share, this clone counts as large. The chain employs TRBV2 and TRBJ2-7, with D maybe TRBD2 (6 bases). Trimming left V 4 bases short and J 6 bases short, with 7 bases between. The CDR3 sequence is 11 residues long. Germline V CDR1 and CDR2: SNHLY, FYNNEI. The CDR3 coding sequence is TGTGCCAGCAGTGGGAGGGCCGAGCAGTACTTC. Its protein is CASSGRAEQYF. Together with reference TRBV2 and TRBJ2-7, the CDR3 gives the full variable domain: EPEVTQTPSHQVTQMGQEVILRCVPISNHLYFYWYRQILGQKVEFLVSFYNNEISEKSEIFDDQFSVERPDGSNFTLKIRSTKLEDSAMYFCASSGRAEQYFGPGTRLTVT.

The chain joins TRBV18 to TRBJ2-4; 10 bases are shared with TRBD2. The CDR3 is 16 amino acids. The V gene end was trimmed by 3 bases and the J gene end by 0 bases; junction bases not matched to a gene: 2. Germline assignment: CDR1 KGHSH and CDR2 LQKENI. The CDR3 DNA sequence: TGTGCCAGCTCACCCGGACTAGCGGCAGCCAAAAACATTCAGTACTTC. As protein: CASSPGLAAAKNIQYF.

This chain links TRBV29-1 with TRBJ1-1, with no clear D. Trimming stripped 8 bases from V and 5 bases from J, with 12 bases between. Germline CDR1 and CDR2: SQVTM and ANQGSEA. The CDR3 has 11 amino acids. The DNA for the CDR3 is TGCAGCCCCAAGATAGGGACTGAAGCTTTCTTT. It encodes CSPKIGTEAFF.

The V call is TRBV28, the J call TRBJ2-1; possible D gene TRBD1, 6 bases. Germline assignment: CDR1 MDHEN and CDR2 SYDVKM. V was clipped by 8 bases and J by 5 bases, with 10 bases between them. The CDR3 is made up of 12 amino acids. The CDR3, as DNA: TGTGCCAGCCGAACAGGGCACAATGAGCAGTTCTTC. Translating gives CASRTGHNEQFF. Drawing the rest from reference TRBV28 and TRBJ2-1, the complete variable domain is DVKVTQSSRYLVKRTGEKVFLECVQDMDHENMFWYRQDPGLGLRLIYFSYDVKMKEKGDIPEGYSVSREKKERFSLILESASTNQTSMYLCASRTGHNEQFFGPGTRLTVL.

V and J are TRBV9 and TRBJ2-1; a possible D gene is TRBD1 (5 bases). The CDR3 is 15 residues long. Germline V gene lookup returns CDR1 SGDLS and CDR2 YYNGEE. Trimming cost V 4 bases and J 7 bases, with 18 bases left between them. CDR3 DNA: TGTGCCAGCAGCCCAAGCCACCTAAGGGGTAATGAGCAGTTCTTC. Its translation is CASSPSHLRGNEQFF.

The V gene is TRBV6-5, the J gene TRBJ1-1; 7 bases agree with TRBD1. This CDR3 has 15 residues. Per germline, CDR1 MNHEY and CDR2 SVGAGI. V dropped 7 bases and J dropped 5; count of bases not matched to a gene: 13. This CDR3 reads CASTNPTGVGTEAFF. The CDR3, as DNA: TGTGCCAGCACCAACCCCACAGGGGTTGGGACTGAAGCTTTCTTT.